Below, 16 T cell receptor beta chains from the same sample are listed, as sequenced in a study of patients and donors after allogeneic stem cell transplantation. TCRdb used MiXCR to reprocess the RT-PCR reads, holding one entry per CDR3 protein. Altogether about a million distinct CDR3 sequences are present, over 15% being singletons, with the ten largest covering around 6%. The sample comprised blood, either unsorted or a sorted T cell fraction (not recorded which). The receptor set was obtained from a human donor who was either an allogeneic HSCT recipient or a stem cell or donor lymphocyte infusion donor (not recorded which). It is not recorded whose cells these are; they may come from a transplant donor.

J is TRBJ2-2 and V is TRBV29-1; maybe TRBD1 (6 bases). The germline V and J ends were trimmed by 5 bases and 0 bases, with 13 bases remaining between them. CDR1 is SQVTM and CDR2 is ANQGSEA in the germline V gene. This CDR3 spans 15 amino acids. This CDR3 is CSVFGTKANTGELFF. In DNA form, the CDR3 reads TGCAGCGTTTTCGGGACAAAAGCGAACACCGGGGAGCTGTTTTTT.

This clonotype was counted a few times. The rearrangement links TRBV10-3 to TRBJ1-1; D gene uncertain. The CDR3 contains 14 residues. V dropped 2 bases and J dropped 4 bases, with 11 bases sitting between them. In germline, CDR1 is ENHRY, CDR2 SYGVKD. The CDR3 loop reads CAISEAGWGTEAFF. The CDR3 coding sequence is TGTGCCATCAGTGAGGCCGGTTGGGGCACTGAAGCTTTCTTT.

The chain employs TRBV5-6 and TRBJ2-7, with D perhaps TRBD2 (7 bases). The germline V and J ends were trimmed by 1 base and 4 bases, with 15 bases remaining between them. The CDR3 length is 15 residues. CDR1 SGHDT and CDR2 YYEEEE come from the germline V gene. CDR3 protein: CASSLTGAGAYEQYF. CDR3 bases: TGTGCCAGCAGCTTGACCGGGGCGGGGGCTTACGAGCAGTACTTC.

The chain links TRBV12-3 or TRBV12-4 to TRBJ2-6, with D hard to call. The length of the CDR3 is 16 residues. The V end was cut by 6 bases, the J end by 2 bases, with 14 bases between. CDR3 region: CASRRRWNTGANVLTF. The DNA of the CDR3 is TGTGCCAGCAGGCGCCGATGGAACACTGGGGCCAACGTCCTGACTTTC.

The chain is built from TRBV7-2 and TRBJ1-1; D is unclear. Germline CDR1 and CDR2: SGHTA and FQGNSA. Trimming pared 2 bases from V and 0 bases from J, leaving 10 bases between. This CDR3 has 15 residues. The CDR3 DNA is TGTGCCAGCAGCTTATCGGGAGGGCTGAACACTGAAGCTTTCTTT. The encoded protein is CASSLSGGLNTEAFF.

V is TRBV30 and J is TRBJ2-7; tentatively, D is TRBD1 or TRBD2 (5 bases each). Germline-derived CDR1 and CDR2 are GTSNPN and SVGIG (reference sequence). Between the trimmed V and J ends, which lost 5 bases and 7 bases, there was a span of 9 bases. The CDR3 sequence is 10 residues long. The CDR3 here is CAWGDGEQYF. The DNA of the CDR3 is TGTGCCTGGGGGGACGGGGAGCAGTACTTC.

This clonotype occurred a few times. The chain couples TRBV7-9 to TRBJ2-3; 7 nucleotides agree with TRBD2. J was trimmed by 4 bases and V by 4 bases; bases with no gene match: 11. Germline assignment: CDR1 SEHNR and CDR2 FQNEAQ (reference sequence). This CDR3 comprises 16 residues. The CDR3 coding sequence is TGTGCCAGCAGCTCCTTGAGCGGGACCGGTGCAGATACGCAGTATTTT. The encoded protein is CASSSLSGTGADTQYF.

The chain's CDR3 is CASSLNSLDLLGGTDTQYF. In DNA, the CDR3 is TGTGCCAGCAGCTTAAATAGCCTCGACCTCCTAGGGGGCACAGATACGCAGTATTTT. The chain is built from TRBV7-3 and TRBJ2-3; possible D gene TRBD1, 5 bases. V lost 1 base and J 1 base, leaving 21 bases between the germline ends. The CDR3 totals 19 residues. The germline CDR1 and CDR2 sequences are SGHTA and FQGTGA.

CDR3 protein: CASSVEGDSYEQYF. CDR3 nucleotide sequence: TGTGCCAGCAGCGTAGAGGGCGACTCCTACGAGCAGTACTTC. The chain carries TRBV9 and TRBJ2-7; unclear D gene. Trimming removed 0 bases at V and 0 bases at J, with 7 bases between. From germline, CDR1 is SGDLS and CDR2 YYNGEE. The CDR3 consists of 14 residues.

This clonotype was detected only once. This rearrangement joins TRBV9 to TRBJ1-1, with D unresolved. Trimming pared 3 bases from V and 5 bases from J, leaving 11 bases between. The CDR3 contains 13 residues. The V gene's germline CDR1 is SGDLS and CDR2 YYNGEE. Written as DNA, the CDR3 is TGTGCCAGCAGCGCTGGGATCGGAACTGAAGCTTTCTTT. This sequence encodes CASSAGIGTEAFF.

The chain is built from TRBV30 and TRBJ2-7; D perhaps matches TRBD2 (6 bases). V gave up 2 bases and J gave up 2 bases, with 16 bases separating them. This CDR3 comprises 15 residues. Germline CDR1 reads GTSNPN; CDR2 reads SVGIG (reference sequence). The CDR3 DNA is TGTGCCTGGAGTTCGGGGTCTAGCGAGGCCTACGAGCAGTACTTC. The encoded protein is CAWSSGSSEAYEQYF.

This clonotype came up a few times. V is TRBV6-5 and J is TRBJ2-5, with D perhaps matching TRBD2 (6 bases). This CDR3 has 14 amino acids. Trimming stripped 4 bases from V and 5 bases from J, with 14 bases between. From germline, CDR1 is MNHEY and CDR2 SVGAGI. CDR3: CASSSAGTWETQYF. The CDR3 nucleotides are TGTGCCAGCAGTTCGGCGGGAACGTGGGAGACCCAGTACTTC.

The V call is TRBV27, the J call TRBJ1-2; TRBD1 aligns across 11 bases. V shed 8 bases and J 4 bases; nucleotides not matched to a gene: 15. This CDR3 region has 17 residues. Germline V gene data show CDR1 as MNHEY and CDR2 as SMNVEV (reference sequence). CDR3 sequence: CASHTGTGGSRGYGYTF. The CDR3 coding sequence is TGTGCCAGCCACACCGGGACAGGGGGTAGTCGAGGCTATGGCTACACCTTC.

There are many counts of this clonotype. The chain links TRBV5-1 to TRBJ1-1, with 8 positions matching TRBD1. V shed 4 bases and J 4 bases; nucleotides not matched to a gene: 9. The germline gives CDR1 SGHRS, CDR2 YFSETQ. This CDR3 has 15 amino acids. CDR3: CASSGTRGLATEAFF. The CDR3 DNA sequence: TGCGCCAGCAGCGGAACCAGGGGGCTGGCCACTGAAGCTTTCTTT.

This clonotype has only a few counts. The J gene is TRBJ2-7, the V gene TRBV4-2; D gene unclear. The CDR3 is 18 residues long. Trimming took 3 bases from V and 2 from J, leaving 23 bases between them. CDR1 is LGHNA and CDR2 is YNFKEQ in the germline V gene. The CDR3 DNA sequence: TGTGCCAGCAGCCAGGATCACTTCTATACAGCGTCGACCTACGAGCAGTACTTC. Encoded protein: CASSQDHFYTASTYEQYF.

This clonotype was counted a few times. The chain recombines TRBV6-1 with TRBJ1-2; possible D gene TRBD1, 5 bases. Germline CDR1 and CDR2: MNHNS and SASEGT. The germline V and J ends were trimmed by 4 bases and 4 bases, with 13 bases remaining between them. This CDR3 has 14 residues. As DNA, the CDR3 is TGTGCCAGCAGTGGGGACGGGACGGGCTATGGCTACACCTTC. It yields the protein CASSGDGTGYGYTF.